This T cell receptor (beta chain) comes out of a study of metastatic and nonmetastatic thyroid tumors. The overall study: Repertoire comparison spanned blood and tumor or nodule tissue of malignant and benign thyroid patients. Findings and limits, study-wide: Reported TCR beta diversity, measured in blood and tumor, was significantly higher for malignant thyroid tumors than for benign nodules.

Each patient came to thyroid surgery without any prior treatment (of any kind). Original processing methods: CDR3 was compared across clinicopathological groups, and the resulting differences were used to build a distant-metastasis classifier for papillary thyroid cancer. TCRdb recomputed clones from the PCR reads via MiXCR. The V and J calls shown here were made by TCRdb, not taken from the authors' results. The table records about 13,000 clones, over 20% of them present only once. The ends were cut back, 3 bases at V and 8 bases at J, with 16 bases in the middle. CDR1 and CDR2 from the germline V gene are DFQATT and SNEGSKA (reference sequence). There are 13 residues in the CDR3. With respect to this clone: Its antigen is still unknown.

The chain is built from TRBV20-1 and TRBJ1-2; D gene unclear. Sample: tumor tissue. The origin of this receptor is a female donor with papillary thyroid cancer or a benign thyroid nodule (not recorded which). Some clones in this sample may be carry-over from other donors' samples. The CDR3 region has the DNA TGCAGTGCTAGTTATTTGGCAAGTTGGGGCTACACCTTC. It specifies CSASYLASWGYTF.